This T cell receptor (beta chain) was recovered during a study of CD8 T cells in ankylosing spondylitis. From germline, CDR1 is SGHAT and CDR2 FQNNGV. V dropped 6 bases and J dropped 10 bases, with 15 bases sitting between them. This CDR3 has 12 amino acids. TCRdb re-derived calls from the 5' RACE reads in MiXCR, one entry per CDR3 protein. The sample includes 250,000 to 300,000 distinct CDR3 sequences, 15% to 20% seen only once; the top ten take around a third. As concerns this clonotype: The antigen is unknown.

Study-level findings and limits: What appeared characteristic of ankylosing spondylitis blood was a TCR beta motif of eight highly homologous variants. Reactive arthritis synovial fluid and blood previously showed some of these motif variants. Reportedly, significant enrichment of disease-linked clones occurred in matched ankylosing spondylitis synovial fluid.

J is TRBJ1-1 and V is TRBV11-2; D is ambiguous. The sequencing sample was made of blood, either unsorted or a sorted T cell fraction (not recorded which). The origin of this receptor is a male donor with ankylosing spondylitis or in good health (not recorded which). The chain's CDR3 is CASSWVGEGAFF. The CDR3 nucleotides read TGTGCCAGCAGTTGGGTCGGGGAGGGAGCTTTCTTT.